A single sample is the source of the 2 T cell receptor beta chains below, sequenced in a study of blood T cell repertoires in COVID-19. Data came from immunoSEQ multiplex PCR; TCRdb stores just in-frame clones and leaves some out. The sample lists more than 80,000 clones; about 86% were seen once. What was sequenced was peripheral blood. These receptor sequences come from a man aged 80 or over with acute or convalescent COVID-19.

This CDR3 reads CSVDGEAGNTIYF. Written as DNA, the CDR3 is TGCAGCGTTGACGGAGAGGCCGGAAACACCATATATTTT. The chain links TRBV29-1 to TRBJ1-3; D gene unclear. The CDR3 totals 13 residues. Germline V lookup: CDR1 SQVTM, CDR2 ANQGSEA. V was trimmed by 3 bases and J by 4 bases, leaving 10 bases between them.

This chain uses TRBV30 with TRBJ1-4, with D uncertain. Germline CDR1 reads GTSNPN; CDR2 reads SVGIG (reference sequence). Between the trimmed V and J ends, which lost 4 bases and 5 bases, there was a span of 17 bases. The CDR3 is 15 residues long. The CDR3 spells CAWTRSGGRNEKLFF. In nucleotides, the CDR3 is TGTGCCTGGACTCGCTCTGGAGGGAGAAATGAAAAACTGTTTTTT.